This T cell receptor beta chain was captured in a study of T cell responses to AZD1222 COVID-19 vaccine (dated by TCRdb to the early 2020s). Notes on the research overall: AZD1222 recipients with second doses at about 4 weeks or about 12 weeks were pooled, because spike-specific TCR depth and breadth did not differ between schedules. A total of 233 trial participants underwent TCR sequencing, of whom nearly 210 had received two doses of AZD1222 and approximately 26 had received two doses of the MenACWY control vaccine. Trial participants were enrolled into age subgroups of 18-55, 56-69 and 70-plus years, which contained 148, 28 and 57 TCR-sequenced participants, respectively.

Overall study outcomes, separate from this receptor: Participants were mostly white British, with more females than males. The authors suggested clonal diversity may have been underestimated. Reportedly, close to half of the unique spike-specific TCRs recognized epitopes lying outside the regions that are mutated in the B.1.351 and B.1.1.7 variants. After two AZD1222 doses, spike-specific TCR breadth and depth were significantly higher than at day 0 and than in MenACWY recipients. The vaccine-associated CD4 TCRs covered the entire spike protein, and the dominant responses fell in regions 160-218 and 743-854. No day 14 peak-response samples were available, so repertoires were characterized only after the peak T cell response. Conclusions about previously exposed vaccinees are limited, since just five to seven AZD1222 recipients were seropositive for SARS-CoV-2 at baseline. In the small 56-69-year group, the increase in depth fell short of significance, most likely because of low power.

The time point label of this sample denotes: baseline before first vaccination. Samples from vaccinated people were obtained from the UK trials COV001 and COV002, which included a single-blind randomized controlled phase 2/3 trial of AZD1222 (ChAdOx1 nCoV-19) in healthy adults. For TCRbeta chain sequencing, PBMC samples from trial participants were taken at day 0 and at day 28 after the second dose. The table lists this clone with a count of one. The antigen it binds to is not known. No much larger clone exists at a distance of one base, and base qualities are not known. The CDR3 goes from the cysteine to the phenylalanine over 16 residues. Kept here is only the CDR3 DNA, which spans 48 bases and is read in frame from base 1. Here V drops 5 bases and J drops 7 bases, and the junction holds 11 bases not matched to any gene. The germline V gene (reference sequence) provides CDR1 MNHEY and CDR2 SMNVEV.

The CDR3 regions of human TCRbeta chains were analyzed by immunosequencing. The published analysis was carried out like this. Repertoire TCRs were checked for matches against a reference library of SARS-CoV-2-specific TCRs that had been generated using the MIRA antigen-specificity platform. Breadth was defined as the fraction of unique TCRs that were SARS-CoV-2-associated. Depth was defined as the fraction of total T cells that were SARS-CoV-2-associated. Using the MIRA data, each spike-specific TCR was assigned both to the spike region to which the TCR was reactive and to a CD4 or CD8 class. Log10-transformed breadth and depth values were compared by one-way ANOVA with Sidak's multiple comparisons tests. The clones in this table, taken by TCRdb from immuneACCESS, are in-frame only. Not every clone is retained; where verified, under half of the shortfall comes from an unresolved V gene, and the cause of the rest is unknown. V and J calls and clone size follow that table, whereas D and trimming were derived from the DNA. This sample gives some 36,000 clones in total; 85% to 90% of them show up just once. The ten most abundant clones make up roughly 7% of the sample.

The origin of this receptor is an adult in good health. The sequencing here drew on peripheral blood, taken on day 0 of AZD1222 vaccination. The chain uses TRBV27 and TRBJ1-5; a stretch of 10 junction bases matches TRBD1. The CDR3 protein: CASSLGTGVMGQPQHF. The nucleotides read TGTGCCAGCAGTCTTGGGACAGGGGTTATGGGGCAGCCCCAGCATTTT.